This T cell receptor beta chain was sequenced during a study of T cells in Graves' hyperthyroidism and ophthalmopathy. Whole-study findings and limits: Stable hyperthyroidism was told apart from ophthalmopathy by a model built on 13 V-J features.

CDR1 is MNHEY and CDR2 is SMNVEV in the germline V gene (reference sequence). V gave up 5 bases and J gave up 3 bases; unmatched junction bases: 6. The CDR3 contains 16 residues. This clonotype was counted many times. Its antigen remains unknown. RNA transcripts were the template for amplifying TCR beta CDR3 regions. A set of HTBI primers served as the primers for a first-round RT-PCR of the TCR CDR3. TCRdb reanalysed the multiplex PCR reads using MiXCR and keeps one entry per CDR3 protein. Of a few hundred thousand distinct CDR3 sequences listed, around a sixth are singletons. Patients showing uncontrolled infection, other autoimmune disease, pregnancy or lactation were ineligible.

The material sequenced was blood. The TCR was taken from a woman in her twenties or thirties with Graves' hyperthyroidism. The gene calls are TRBV27 and TRBJ2-2; 10 positions agree with TRBD1. The CDR3 sequence: CASSTKDRGYTGELFF. The CDR3 nucleotides are TGTGCCAGCAGTACCAAGGACAGGGGGTACACCGGGGAGCTGTTTTTT.